This T cell receptor beta chain was recovered during a study of CD8+CD57+ T cells in acquired aplastic anemia. Overall study: An average of roughly 3 ug of DNA was obtained from sorted CD4+ and CD8+ cells.

Genomic DNA constituted the template upon which TCR beta VDJ and CDR3 profiling was performed. Using its own MiXCR run on the reads, TCRdb lists one record per CDR3 protein. The table includes about 190,000 distinct CDR3 sequences, around 50% detected once. The CDR3 covers 14 residues. Germline assignment: CDR1 ENHRY and CDR2 SYGVKD. The trim removed 6 bases at V and 5 bases at J, leaving 5 bases unmatched. The V and J genes are TRBV10-3 and TRBJ1-5; 9 nucleotides agree with TRBD1. This TCR was sampled from a human donor in good health, serving as a control. The specimen was sorted CD4+, CD8+, or CD8+CD57+ T cells (not recorded which) from PBMCs. CDR3 amino acids: CAIRGDRDHQPQHF. CDR3 DNA sequence: TGTGCCATCAGGGGGGACAGGGACCATCAGCCCCAGCATTTT.